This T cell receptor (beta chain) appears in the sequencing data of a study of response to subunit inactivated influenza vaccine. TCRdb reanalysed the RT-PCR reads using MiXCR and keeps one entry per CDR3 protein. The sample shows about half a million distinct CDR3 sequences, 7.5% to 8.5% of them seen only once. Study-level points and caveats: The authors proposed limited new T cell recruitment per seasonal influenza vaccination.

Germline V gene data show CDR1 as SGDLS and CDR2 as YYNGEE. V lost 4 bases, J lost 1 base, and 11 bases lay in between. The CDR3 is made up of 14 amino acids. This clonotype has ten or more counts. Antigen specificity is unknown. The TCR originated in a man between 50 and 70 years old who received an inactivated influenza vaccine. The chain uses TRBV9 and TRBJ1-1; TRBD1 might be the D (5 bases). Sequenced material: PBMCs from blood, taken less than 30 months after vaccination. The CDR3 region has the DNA TGTGCCAGCAGCCCCCGCAGGGAGAACACTGAAGCTTTCTTT. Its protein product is CASSPRRENTEAFF.